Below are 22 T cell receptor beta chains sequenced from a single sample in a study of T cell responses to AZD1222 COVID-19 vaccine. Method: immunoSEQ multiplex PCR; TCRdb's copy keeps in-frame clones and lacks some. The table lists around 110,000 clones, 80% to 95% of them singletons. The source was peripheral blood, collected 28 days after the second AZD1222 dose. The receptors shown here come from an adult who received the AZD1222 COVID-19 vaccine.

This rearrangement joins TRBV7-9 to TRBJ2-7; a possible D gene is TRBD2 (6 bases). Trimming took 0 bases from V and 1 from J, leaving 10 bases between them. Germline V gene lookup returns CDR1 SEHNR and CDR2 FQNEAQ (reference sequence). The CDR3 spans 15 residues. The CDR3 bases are TGTGCCAGCAGCTTAGCGCTCAGCGGGTCCTACGAGCAGTACTTC. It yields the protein CASSLALSGSYEQYF.

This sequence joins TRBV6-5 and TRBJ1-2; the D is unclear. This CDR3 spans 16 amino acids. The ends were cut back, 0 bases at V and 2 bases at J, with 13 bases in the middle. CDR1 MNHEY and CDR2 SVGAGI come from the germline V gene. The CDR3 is CASSYSKNLGNYGYTF. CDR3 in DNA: TGTGCCAGCAGTTACTCGAAAAACTTAGGGAACTATGGCTACACCTTC.

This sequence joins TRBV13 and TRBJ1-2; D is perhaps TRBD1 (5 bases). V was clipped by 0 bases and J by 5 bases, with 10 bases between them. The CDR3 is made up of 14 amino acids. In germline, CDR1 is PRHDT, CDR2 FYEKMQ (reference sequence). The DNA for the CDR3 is TGTGCCAGCAGCTTAGGCCTGGGGGGATATGGCTACACCTTC. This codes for CASSLGLGGYGYTF.

The CDR3 DNA follows: TGTGCCAGCAGGGGCGCAGGTGAAAAACTGTTTTTT. This codes for CASRGAGEKLFF. The chain links TRBV6-5 to TRBJ1-4, with D uncertain. The V end lost 6 bases, the J end lost 7 bases, and 9 bases lay between the germline ends. Germline lookup yields CDR1 MNHEY and CDR2 SVGAGI. CDR3 size: 12 residues.

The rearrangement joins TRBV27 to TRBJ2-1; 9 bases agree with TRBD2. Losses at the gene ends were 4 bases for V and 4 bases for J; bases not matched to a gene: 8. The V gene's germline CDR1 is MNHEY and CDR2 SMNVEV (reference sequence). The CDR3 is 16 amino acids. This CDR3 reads CASSSLQTSGYNEQFF. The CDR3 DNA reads TGTGCCAGCAGTTCCCTCCAGACTAGCGGATACAATGAGCAGTTCTTC.

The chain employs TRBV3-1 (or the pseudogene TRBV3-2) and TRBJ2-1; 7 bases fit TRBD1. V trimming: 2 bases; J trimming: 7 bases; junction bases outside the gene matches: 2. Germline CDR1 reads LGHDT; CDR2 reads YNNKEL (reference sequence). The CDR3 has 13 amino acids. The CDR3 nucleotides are TGTGCCAGCAGCCAATCGGACAGGAATGAGCAGTTCTTC. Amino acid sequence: CASSQSDRNEQFF.

The CDR3 is CASSEGAQVGNEQYF. Written as DNA, the CDR3 is TGCGCCAGCAGTGAGGGGGCTCAGGTGGGGAACGAGCAGTACTTC. The V call is TRBV10-2, the J call TRBJ2-7, with a tentative D call TRBD1 (5 bases). The V end lost 2 bases, the J end lost 5 bases, and 16 bases lay between the germline ends. CDR1 is WSHSY and CDR2 is SAAADI in the germline V gene. The CDR3 covers 15 residues.

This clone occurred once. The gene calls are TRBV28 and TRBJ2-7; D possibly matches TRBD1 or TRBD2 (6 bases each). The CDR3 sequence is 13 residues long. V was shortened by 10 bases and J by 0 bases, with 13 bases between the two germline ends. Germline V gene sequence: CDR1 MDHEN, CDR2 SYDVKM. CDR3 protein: CATQGGSSYEQYF. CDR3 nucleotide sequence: TGTGCCACCCAAGGGGGGAGCTCCTACGAGCAGTACTTC.

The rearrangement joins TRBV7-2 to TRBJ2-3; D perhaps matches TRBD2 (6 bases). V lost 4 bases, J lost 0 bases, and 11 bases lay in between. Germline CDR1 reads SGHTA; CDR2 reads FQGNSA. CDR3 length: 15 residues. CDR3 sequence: CASSSSGTSTDTQYF. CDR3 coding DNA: TGTGCCAGCAGCTCATCCGGGACTAGCACAGATACGCAGTATTTT.

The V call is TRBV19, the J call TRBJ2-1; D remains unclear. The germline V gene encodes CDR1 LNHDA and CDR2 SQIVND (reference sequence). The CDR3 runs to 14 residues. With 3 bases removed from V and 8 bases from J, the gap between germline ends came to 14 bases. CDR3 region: CASSIDTYRDEQFF. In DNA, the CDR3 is TGTGCCAGTAGTATTGATACCTACCGGGATGAGCAGTTCTTC.

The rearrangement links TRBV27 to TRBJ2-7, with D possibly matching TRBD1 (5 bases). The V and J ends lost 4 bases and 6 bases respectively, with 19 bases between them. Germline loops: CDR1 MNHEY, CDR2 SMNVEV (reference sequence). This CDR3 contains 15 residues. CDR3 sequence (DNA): TGTGCCAGCAGTTCCCCCCGACAGCCTCGGTTCGAGCAGTACTTC. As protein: CASSSPRQPRFEQYF.

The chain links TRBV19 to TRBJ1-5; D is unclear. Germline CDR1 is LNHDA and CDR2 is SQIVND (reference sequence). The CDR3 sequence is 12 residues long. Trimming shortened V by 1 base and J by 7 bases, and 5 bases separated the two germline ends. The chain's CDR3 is CASSIGSQPQHF. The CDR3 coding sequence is TGTGCCAGTAGTATAGGAAGCCAGCCCCAGCATTTT. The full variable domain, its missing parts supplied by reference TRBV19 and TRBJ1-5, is DGGITQSPKYLFRKEGQNVTLSCEQNLNHDAMYWYRQDPGQGLRLIYYSQIVNDFQKGDIAEGYSVSREKKESFPLTVTSAQKNPTAFYLCASSIGSQPQHFGDGTRLSIL.

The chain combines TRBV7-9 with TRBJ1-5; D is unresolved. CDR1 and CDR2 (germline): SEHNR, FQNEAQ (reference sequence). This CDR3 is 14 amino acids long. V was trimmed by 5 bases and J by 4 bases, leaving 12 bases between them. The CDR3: CASSPTTENQPQHF. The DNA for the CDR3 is TGTGCCAGCAGCCCCACGACCGAGAATCAGCCCCAGCATTTT.

Here the CDR3 DNA reads TGTGCCAGCAGCCGGGGGTTCAATCAGCCCCAGCATTTT. It is translated as CASSRGFNQPQHF. The rearrangement links TRBV12-3 or TRBV12-4 to TRBJ1-5; tentative D call: TRBD1 (5 bases). There are 13 residues in the CDR3. Trimming left V 6 bases short and J 3 bases short, with 9 bases between.

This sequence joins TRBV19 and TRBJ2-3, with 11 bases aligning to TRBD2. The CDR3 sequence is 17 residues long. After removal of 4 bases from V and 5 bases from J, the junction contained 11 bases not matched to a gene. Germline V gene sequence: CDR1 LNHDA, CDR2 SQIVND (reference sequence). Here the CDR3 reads CASSNLYSGRARDTQYF. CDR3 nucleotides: TGTGCCAGTAGTAACTTATATAGCGGGAGGGCCAGAGATACGCAGTATTTT.

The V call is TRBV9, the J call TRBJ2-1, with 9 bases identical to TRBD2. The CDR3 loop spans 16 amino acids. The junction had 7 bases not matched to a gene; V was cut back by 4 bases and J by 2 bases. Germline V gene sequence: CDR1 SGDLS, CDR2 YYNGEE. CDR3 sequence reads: CASSPSTSGPYNEQFF. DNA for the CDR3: TGTGCCAGCAGCCCTTCGACTAGCGGCCCCTACAATGAGCAGTTCTTC.

The CDR3 protein is CASSDPTGRAYGYTF. DNA of the CDR3: TGTGCCAGCAGTGACCCGACAGGGCGGGCCTATGGCTACACCTTC. J is TRBJ1-2 and V is TRBV25-1, with TRBD1 matching 7 bases. The V segment lost 3 bases and the J segment 4 bases; nucleotides outside the gene matches: 8. Per the germline V gene, CDR1 is MGHDK and CDR2 is SYGVNS. The CDR3 extends over 15 amino acids.

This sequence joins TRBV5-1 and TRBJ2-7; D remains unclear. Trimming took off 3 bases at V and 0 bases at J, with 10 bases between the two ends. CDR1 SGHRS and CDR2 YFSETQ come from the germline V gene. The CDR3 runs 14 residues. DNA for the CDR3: TGCGCCAGCAGCTCCCTAACGGGCTCCTACGAGCAGTACTTC. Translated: CASSSLTGSYEQYF.

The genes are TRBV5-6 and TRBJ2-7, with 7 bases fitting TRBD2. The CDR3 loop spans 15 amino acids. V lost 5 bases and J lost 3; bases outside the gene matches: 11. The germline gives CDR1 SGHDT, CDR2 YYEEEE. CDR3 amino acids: CASSTRERGHYEQYF. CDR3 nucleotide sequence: TGTGCCAGCAGTACGAGGGAGCGGGGCCACTACGAGCAGTACTTC.

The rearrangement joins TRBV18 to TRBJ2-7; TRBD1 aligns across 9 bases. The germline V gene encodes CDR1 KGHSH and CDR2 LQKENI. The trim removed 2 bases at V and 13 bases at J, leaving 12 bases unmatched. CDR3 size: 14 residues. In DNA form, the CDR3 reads TGTGCCAGCTCACCAATGGGACAGACGGGACAGGGTTACTTC. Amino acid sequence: CASSPMGQTGQGYF. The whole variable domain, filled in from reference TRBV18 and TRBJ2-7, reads NAGVMQNPRHLVRRRGQEARLRCSPMKGHSHVYWYRQLPEEGLKFMVYLQKENIIDESGMPKERFSAEFPKEGPSILRIQQVVRGDSAAYFCASSPMGQTGQGYFGPGTRLTVT.

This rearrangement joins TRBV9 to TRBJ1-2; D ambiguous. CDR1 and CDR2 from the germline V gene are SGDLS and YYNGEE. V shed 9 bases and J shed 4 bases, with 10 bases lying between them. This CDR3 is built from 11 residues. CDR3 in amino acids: CATEGSYGYTF. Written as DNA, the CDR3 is TGTGCCACGGAAGGAAGCTATGGCTACACCTTC.

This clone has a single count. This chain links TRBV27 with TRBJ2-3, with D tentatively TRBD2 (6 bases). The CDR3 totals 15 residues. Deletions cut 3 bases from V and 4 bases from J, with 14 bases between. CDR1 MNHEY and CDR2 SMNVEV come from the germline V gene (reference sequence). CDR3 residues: CASSFSRGVADTQYF. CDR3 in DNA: TGTGCCAGCAGTTTCTCGCGGGGAGTGGCAGATACGCAGTATTTT.